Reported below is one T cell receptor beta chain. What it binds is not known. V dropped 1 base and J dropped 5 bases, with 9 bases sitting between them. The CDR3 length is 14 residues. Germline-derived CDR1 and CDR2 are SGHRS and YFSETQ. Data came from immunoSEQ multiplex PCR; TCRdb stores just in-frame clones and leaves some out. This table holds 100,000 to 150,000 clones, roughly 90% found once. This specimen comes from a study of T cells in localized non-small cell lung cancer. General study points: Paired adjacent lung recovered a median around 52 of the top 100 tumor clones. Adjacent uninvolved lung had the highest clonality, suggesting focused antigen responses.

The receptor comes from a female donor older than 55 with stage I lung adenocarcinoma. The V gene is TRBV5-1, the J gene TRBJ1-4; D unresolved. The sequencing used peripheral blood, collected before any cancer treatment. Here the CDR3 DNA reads TGCGCCAGCAGCTTGCTTTTGGGAAATGAAAAACTGTTTTTT. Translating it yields CASSLLLGNEKLFF.